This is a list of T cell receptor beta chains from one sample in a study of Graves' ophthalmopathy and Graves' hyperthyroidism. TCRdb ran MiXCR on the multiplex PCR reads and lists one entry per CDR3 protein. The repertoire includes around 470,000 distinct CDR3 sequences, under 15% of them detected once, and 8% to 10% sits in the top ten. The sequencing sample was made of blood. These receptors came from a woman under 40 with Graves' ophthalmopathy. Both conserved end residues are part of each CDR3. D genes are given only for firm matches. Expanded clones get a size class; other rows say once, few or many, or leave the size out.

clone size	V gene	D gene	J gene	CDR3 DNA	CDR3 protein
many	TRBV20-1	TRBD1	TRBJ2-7	TGCAGCGTGTGGGACAGGGCATCCTACGAGCAGTACTTC	CSVWDRASYEQYF
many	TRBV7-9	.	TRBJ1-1	TGTGCCAGCAGCTTAGGGTCTGGGGTTGAAGCTTTCTTT	CASSLGSGVEAFF
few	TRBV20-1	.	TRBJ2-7	TGCAGTGCTAGAAGTCGGACCTCCTACGAGCAGTACTTC	CSARSRTSYEQYF
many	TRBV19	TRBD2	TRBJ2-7	TGTGCCAGTAGTAGCGGGAGCGCTTTCTACGAGCAGTACTTC	CASSSGSAFYEQYF
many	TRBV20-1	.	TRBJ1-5	TGCAGTGCCAAGGGACGAAGATATAGCAATCAGCCCCAGCATTTT	CSAKGRRYSNQPQHF
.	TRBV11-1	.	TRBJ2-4	TGTGCCAGCAGCTTAGGCAGACGGGACATTAAGTACTTC	CASSLGRRDIKYF
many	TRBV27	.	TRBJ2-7	TGTGCCAGCAGTTTCCGGGGGAAGAGTTACGAGCAGTACTTC	CASSFRGKSYEQYF
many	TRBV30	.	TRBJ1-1	TGTGCCTGGAGTAACAGGATGAACACTGAAGCTTTCTTT	CAWSNRMNTEAFF
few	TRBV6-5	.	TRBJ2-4	TGTGCCAGCAGTTACGGGGTAGGGGCGGGAGCCAAAAACATTCAGTACTTC	CASSYGVGAGAKNIQYF
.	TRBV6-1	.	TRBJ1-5	TGTGCCAGCACGCGCCGGACCATCAATAGCAATCAGCCCCAGCATTTT	CASTRRTINSNQPQHF
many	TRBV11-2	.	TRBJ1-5	TGTGCCAGCAGCCCGACAGGATACGATCAGCCCCAGCATTTT	CASSPTGYDQPQHF
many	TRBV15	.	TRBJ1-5	TGTGCCACCAGCAGAGACAGGAGCAATCAGCCCCAGCATTTT	CATSRDRSNQPQHF
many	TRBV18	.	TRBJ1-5	TGTGCCAGCTCTCACGACGGACCTCAGCCCCAGCATTTT	CASSHDGPQPQHF
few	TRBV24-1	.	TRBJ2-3	TGTGCCACCAGTGAGGCGTGGGGAAGCACAGATACGCAGTATTTT	CATSEAWGSTDTQYF
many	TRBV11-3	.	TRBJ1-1	TGTGCCAGCAGCTTAGAGAGAGACACTGAAGCTTTCTTT	CASSLERDTEAFF
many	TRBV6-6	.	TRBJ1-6	TGTGCCAGCAGTTACCGCAGCTCACCCCTCCACTTT	CASSYRSSPLHF
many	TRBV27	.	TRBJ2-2	TGTGCCAGTTTTCCCGGGGAGCTGTTTTTT	CASFPGELFF
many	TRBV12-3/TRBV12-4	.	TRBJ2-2	TGTGCCAGCACCCGATCGGGGGCCGGGGAGCTGTTTTTT	CASTRSGAGELFF
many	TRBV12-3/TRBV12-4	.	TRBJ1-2	TGTGCCAGCAGTTTTCGCCCCAACAAGGGGGTAGATTACACCTTC	CASSFRPNKGVDYTF
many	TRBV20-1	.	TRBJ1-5	TGCAGTGCTAGAGAGCAGGGTTTTCGCAATCAGCCCCAGCATTTT	CSAREQGFRNQPQHF
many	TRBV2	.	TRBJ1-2	TGTGCCAGCAGTGGCCCAGCAAATGGCTACACCTTC	CASSGPANGYTF
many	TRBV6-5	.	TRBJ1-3	TGTGCCAGCAGTTACTCTTACAGGGCCGTTGGAAACACCATATATTTT	CASSYSYRAVGNTIYF
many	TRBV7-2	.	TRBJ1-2	TGTGCCAGCAGCCCCGGGACGCTTTATGGCTACACCTTC	CASSPGTLYGYTF
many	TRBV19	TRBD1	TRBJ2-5	TGTGCCAGTAGTACCTCAGGGGGCCAAGAGACCCAGTACTTC	CASSTSGGQETQYF
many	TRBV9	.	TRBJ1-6	TGTGCCAGCAGCGTAGAGGGGACGAAAAATTCACCCCTCCACTTT	CASSVEGTKNSPLHF
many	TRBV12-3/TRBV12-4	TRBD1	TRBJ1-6	TGTGCCAGCAGTTTGCACCGCAGGGGGGCGATACGGGATAATTCACCCCTCCACTTT	CASSLHRRGAIRDNSPLHF
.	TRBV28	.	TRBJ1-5	TGTGCCAGCCGCACACGAGGGGTTATAAACAATCAGCCCCAGCATTTT	CASRTRGVINNQPQHF
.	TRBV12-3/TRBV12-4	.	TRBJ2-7	TGTGCCAGCAGTCCGGGGACGGCCCCCTACGAGCAGTACTTC	CASSPGTAPYEQYF
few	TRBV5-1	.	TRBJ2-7	TGCGCCAGCAGCCTCGACGGTCCCTTTGGCGAGCAGTACTTC	CASSLDGPFGEQYF
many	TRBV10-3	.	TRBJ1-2	TGTGCCATCAGTGAAGGTAGCGGCTACACCTTC	CAISEGSGYTF